A selection of T cell receptor beta chains follows, all from one sample in a study of T-cell memory formation after mild COVID-19. One entry per CDR3 protein results from TCRdb running MiXCR on the 5' RACE reads. The sample shows about 110,000 distinct CDR3 sequences, about a sixth of them seen only once. The sequencing sample was made of PBMCs or a T cell subset sorted from them (not recorded which). Every receptor here comes from a man between 18 and 35 years old who had mild COVID-19 (a few samples of this study predate the infection). Cell type and time point are not known. Both conserved end residues are part of each CDR3. The order of the fields is J gene, V gene, CDR3 protein.

>TRBJ2-5|TRBV4-3
CASSQDLTEQETQYF
>TRBJ1-2|TRBV5-1
CASSRLSRGGYTF
>TRBJ2-2|TRBV12-5
CASGLVLAAGTGELFF
>TRBJ1-6|TRBV7-2
CASSLSGGARNSPLHF
>TRBJ2-1|TRBV18
CASSPPGAGGPYF
>TRBJ1-2|TRBV3-1
CASSWRQGDGYTF
>TRBJ1-1|TRBV5-1
CASSGLDRGHNTEAFF
>TRBJ2-7|TRBV5-1
CASSLGTSGTYEQYF
>TRBJ2-5|TRBV11-2
CASSFELDTLSETQYF
>TRBJ2-1|TRBV20-1
CSAPKFGTSGNEQFF
>TRBJ2-7|TRBV20-1
CSATRLAGGPGEQYF
>TRBJ2-5|TRBV7-2
CASSLGGLEETQYF
>TRBJ1-1|TRBV12-3/TRBV12-4
CASSPNRHTEAFF
>TRBJ1-6|TRBV12-3/TRBV12-4
CASSFDRGSPLHF
>TRBJ2-3|TRBV5-5
CASNALPRDTSMAGTQYF
>TRBJ2-7|TRBV3-1
CASSFGQGFYEQYF
>TRBJ2-2|TRBV28
CATHREDTGELFF
>TRBJ1-3|TRBV7-2
CASSGLGVLSGNTIYF
>TRBJ2-1|TRBV5-1
CASSLSGGITQGEQFF
>TRBJ2-5|TRBV27
CASSVLASGQETQYF
>TRBJ2-1|TRBV5-1
CASSLTLAGDNEQFF
>TRBJ1-2|TRBV27
CASSLFPPYTGGANYGYTF
>TRBJ2-3|TRBV11-3
CASSSDRTDTQYF
>TRBJ2-1|TRBV5-1
CASSLWSSGGYEQFF
>TRBJ1-5|TRBV7-2
CASSFAVSNQPQHF
>TRBJ2-3|TRBV7-2
CASSLARKDTQYF
>TRBJ2-3|TRBV6-5
CASSYGGLGTDTQYF
>TRBJ1-2|TRBV6-1
CASSESGQGAGGYTF
>TRBJ2-6|TRBV28
CASSLGNSGANVLTF
>TRBJ1-1|TRBV7-2
CASDRDGEAFF